This TCR beta chain comes out of a study of blood T cell repertoires in COVID-19. Study at large: Researchers got acute and convalescent COVID-19 samples from the United States, Italy and Spain.

CDR1 is MNHEY and CDR2 is SMNVEV in the germline V gene (reference sequence). The CDR3 extends over 15 amino acids. V was clipped by 3 bases and J by 13 bases; unmatched bases: 10. Libraries were prepared by immunoSEQ multiplex PCR; TCRdb keeps only in-frame clonotypes and omits some of them. The table lists 61,000 or so clones, around 86% of them singletons. The receptor was derived from a woman older than 75 with acute or convalescent COVID-19. The rearrangement uses TRBV27 and TRBJ2-1, with 12 bases aligning to TRBD2. Specimen: peripheral blood. CDR3 DNA sequence: TGTGCCAGCAGTTTGAAGCGACTAGCGGGAGTGGAACAGTTCTTC. It translates to CASSLKRLAGVEQFF.